This TCR beta chain was sequenced during a study of CD8 T cells in Susac syndrome. Peripheral blood CD8+ and CD4+ T cells were profiled by TCR beta sequencing. Germline-derived CDR1 and CDR2 are SGHVS and FQNEAQ. V lost 5 bases and J lost 6, with 16 bases in between. The CDR3 consists of 15 residues. 0.5 to 1 ug RNA was reverse transcribed with random hexamers. The immunoSEQ assay covered 54 Vbeta and 13 Jbeta segments for CDR3. TCRdb reanalysed the immunoSEQ multiplex PCR reads using MiXCR and keeps one entry per CDR3 protein. The table records about 150,000 distinct CDR3 sequences, about 94% of them present only once.

What was sequenced was CD4+ T cells from PBMCs. V usage is TRBV7-8 and J usage is TRBJ1-4; possible D gene TRBD1, 5 bases. The sequence derives from a human donor with Susac syndrome. The chain's CDR3 is CASSPRAGLDEKLFF. Written as DNA, the CDR3 is TGTGCCAGCAGCCCGAGGGCAGGGCTCGATGAAAAACTGTTTTTT.